The sequence of this T cell receptor beta chain was determined in a study of T cell responses to AZD1222 COVID-19 vaccine. This clone was recorded only once. Its antigen remains unknown. CDR3 length equals 12 residues. Germline CDR1 reads KGHSH; CDR2 reads LQKENI. V gave up 3 bases and J gave up 2 bases, with 4 bases separating them. Sequencing was performed with immunoSEQ multiplex PCR; in TCRdb, only in-frame clones are kept and a portion is missing. The table records 70,000 or so clones, around 78% of them present only once. Study-wide findings and caveats: Reports indicate that nearly half of spike-specific TCRs are directed at unmutated variant regions. CD4 TCRs linked to vaccination spanned spike, dominating at 160-218 and 743-854.

Sample: peripheral blood, taken 28 days after the second AZD1222 dose. The sequence derives from an adult who received the AZD1222 COVID-19 vaccine. The rearrangement joins TRBV18 to TRBJ1-1; D not resolved. The CDR3 loop reads CASSPSNTEAFF. CDR3 DNA: TGTGCCAGCTCACCCTCTAACACTGAAGCTTTCTTT.